This T cell receptor beta chain was profiled in a study of blood T cell repertoires in COVID-19. Across the study: PBMCs, B-cell-depleted T cells, or T cells provided the cDNA or gDNA that made up the material.

The protocol was immunoSEQ multiplex PCR, while the TCRdb copy is restricted to in-frame clones and leaves out a portion. The table records some 60,000 clones, 75% to 95% of them present only once. The CDR3 is 15 residues long. In germline, CDR1 is SGHRS, CDR2 YFSETQ. V was pared by 4 bases and J by 8 bases, with 19 bases between. Sample: peripheral blood. V is TRBV5-1 and J is TRBJ1-3, with unresolved D. The TCR was taken from a man in his sixties with acute or convalescent COVID-19. The CDR3 spells CASSATEMPGYTIYF. CDR3 coding DNA: TGCGCCAGCAGCGCGACGGAAATGCCAGGATACACCATATATTTT.